The TCR beta chain under discussion was sequenced for a study of glioma-infiltrating T cells after dendritic cell vaccination. Across the whole study: Autologous tumor lysate-pulsed dendritic cell vaccination was given between about 2002 and 2012. The vaccine used monocyte-derived dendritic cells pulsed overnight with autologous tumor lysate.

The repertoire was sequenced with immunoSEQ multiplex PCR; TCRdb's copy has only in-frame clones and lacks some. This table holds some 90,000 clones, 75% to 85% found once. CDR3 length equals 17 residues. V was clipped by 4 bases and J by 0 bases, with 16 bases between them. Per germline, CDR1 SGHDT and CDR2 YYEEEE. Described time point: after dendritic cell vaccination, including at tumor progression/relapse. All glioblastoma patients lacked an isocitrate dehydrogenase mutation. Points from the study as a whole: The cohort had few patients with full blood and tumor sets.

For this clone: Its antigen is still unknown.

The V and J genes are TRBV5-6 and TRBJ1-4; TRBD1 is a possible D gene (6 bases). The clonotype comes from a human donor with glioblastoma. This material consisted of blood, taken after dendritic cell vaccination. The CDR3 DNA reads TGTGCCAGCAGCCAACTGACAGGCCTTCCAACTAATGAAAAACTGTTTTTT. Amino acid sequence: CASSQLTGLPTNEKLFF.